This record covers a single T cell receptor beta chain. How the authors handled the data: Amplification with reference gene primers provided the estimates of nucleated cell counts. Profiling relied on immunoSEQ multiplex PCR, and the TCRdb table lists in-frame clones only, not all of them. V and J calls and clone size follow that table, whereas D and trimming were derived from the DNA. The table includes 200,000 or so clones, 92% detected once. The sample originates from a study of blood T cell repertoires in COVID-19. This CDR3 contains 16 residues. The V and J ends lost 6 bases and 6 bases, in that order; junction bases with no gene match: 13. The V gene's germline CDR1 is SNHLY and CDR2 FYNNEI.

This TCR derives from a man in his sixties with COVID-19, enrolled during active disease. The V and J genes are TRBV2 and TRBJ2-1; 8 bases align to TRBD2. The sample consisted of peripheral blood. This CDR3 is CASRDPRKRGPNEQFF. As DNA, the CDR3 is TGTGCCAGCAGGGACCCTAGGAAGCGGGGGCCCAATGAGCAGTTCTTC.